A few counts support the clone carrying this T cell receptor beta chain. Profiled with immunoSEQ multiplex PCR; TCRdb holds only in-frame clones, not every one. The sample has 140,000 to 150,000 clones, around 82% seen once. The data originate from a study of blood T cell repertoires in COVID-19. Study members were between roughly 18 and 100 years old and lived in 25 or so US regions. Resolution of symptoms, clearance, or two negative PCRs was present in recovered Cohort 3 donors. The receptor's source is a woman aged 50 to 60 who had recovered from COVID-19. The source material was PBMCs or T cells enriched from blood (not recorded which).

The CDR3 sequence is CASTRTGGYEQYF. CDR3 bases: TGTGCCAGCACTCGGACAGGGGGCTACGAGCAGTACTTC. This chain connects TRBV12-3 or TRBV12-4 to TRBJ2-7, with 10 positions matching TRBD1. Trimming removed 7 bases from V and 3 bases from J; junction bases left unmatched: 3. The CDR3 has 13 amino acids.